This note documents a single T cell receptor beta chain sequence. Its antigen is not yet known. Per-nucleotide qualities are absent, and no much larger clonotype sits a single base away. These data originate in a study of blood T cell repertoires in COVID-19 (dated by TCRdb to 2020 to 2021). For the study in its entirety: The collaborator samples originated in the United States, Italy and Spain and spanned the acute and convalescent phases of COVID-19. Samples came from the ongoing ImmuneRACE study (first 160 participants) plus 1,254 subjects from 6 global collaborators. The dataset comprised deeply sampled blood TCRbeta repertoires from subjects exposed to, actively infected with, or recovered from COVID-19. The repertoires were released in a freely available public database meant as a resource for research on the immune response to SARS-CoV-2. The sample metadata nearly always contained a de-identified subject ID, COVID-19 status, age in years and sex. Where available, HLA class I and class II types were taken from metadata supplied by the sample provider and were not determined by assay-based typing. The prospective study material was composed of cDNA or gDNA derived from T cells, B-cell-depleted T cells, or PBMCs. Study-wide conclusions, independent of this receptor: Clinical and demographic metadata were provided uncurated, with the amount varying by source and participant.

Participants in the prospective study were aged about 18 to 100 years, lived in some 24 United States geographic areas, and enrolled through a virtual design. Cohort assignment in the prospective study relied on participant-reported clinical history from a screening survey and a study questionnaire. Recovered participants in ImmuneRACE Cohort 3 were defined by two consecutive negative NP/OP PCR tests, clearance by a healthcare professional, or resolution of symptoms. In the prospective study, whole blood, serum and a nasopharyngeal or oropharyngeal swab were collected from each participant by mobile phlebotomists. Additional blood draws and questionnaires over an approximately two-month period could optionally be provided by prospective study participants. Before DNA extraction, blood samples from the prospective study were shipped at room temperature or frozen. TCRbeta CDR3 regions were amplified from genomic DNA by means of the immunoSEQ Assay, a bias-controlled multiplex PCR. The study's own analysis went as follows. Nucleated cell counts per sample were estimated from amplification of reference gene primers within the assay. To quantify the absolute abundance of each unique TCRbeta CDR3 rearrangement, sequence reads were collapsed and filtered. For each sample, productive Simpson clonality was calculated by taking the square root of Simpson's diversity index across productive rearrangements. The source is immuneACCESS, and TCRdb retained only in-frame sequences with V and J called. Part of the clones is not carried over; for the studies checked, unresolved V genes explain less than half of this, and the remainder is unexplained. Clonal size and the V and J genes are those of that table, whereas D and trimming came from the DNA. For this sample there are about 180,000 clones; approximately 85% appear just once. The biggest ten clones account for around 8.6% of the sample.

CDR1 and CDR2 were assigned from the germline V gene as MNHEY and SVGEGT. V and J are trimmed by 5 bases and 3 bases, and the gene matches miss 7 bases of the junction. From its cysteine to its phenylalanine, the CDR3 spans 16 amino acids. The retained sequence is limited to the CDR3, 48 bases, with the frame set at the first base. The clonotype was recovered from a woman in her 30s who had recovered from COVID-19. This chain joins TRBV6-2 or TRBV6-3 to TRBJ2-7; the junction holds 13 bases that match TRBD2. Sequences were obtained from PBMCs or T cells enriched from blood (not recorded which). The nucleotide sequence is given as TGTGCCAGCAGTGGACTAGCGGGAGAGGTCGGCTACGAGCAGTACTTC. This codes for CASSGLAGEVGYEQYF.